Each of the 32 T cell receptor beta chains below was sequenced from the same sample in a study of T cells in Graves' hyperthyroidism and ophthalmopathy (dated by TCRdb to 2018 to 2020). The library relied on multiplex PCR. TCRdb lists the instrument as Illumina HiSeq 2000. The TCR beta CDR3 regions were amplified from RNA transcripts. The first round of RT-PCR for the TCR CDR3 was performed with the HTBI primer set and the Qiagen OneStep RT-PCR kit. TCRdb reprocessing: public reads trimmed at Q25 with fastp, clones called with MiXCR, in-frame beta chains kept. CDR3 protein duplicates are merged, each entry listing the most common genes and DNA. In all, the sample holds roughly 800,000 distinct CDR3 sequences, and approximately 40% of those were seen once. Approximately 8.7% of the sample goes to the ten largest clones. The specimen was blood. These receptors were collected from a man aged 18 to 30 with Graves' hyperthyroidism.

The J gene is TRBJ1-2, the V gene TRBV6-5; D might be TRBD1 (5 bases). Looked up from germline, CDR1 is MNHEY and CDR2 is SVGAGI. V gave up 2 bases and J gave up 6 bases, with 10 bases separating them. This CDR3 is built from 13 residues. CDR3 region: CASSYEGWNGYTF. The DNA of the CDR3 is TGTGCCAGCAGTTACGAGGGGTGGAATGGCTACACCTTC.

Points on this clonotype: With a much larger clone just one base away, this may be a read error. The rearrangement links TRBV24-1 to TRBJ2-5; either TRBD1 or TRBD2 may fit D (5 bases each). CDR1 and CDR2 from the germline V gene are KGHDR and SFDVKD. The CDR3 contains 13 residues. CDR3 loop: CATSDTRWGTQHF. The CDR3 bases are TGTGCCACCAGTGATACCCGTTGGGGGACCCAGCACTTC.

Ten or more counts support this clonotype. V gene TRBV7-9 combines with J gene TRBJ1-1; the D gene is possibly TRBD1 (5 bases). V was clipped by 6 bases and J by 3 bases, with 14 bases between them. CDR3 length equals 14 residues. Germline values: CDR1 SEHNR, CDR2 FQNEAQ (reference sequence). Here the CDR3 reads CASRPMGLYTEAFF. CDR3 bases: TGTGCCAGCAGACCGATGGGACTATACACTGAAGCTTTCTTT.

This clonotype was recorded once. J is TRBJ1-4 and V is TRBV29-1; tentatively, D is TRBD1 (5 bases). The V and J ends lost 2 bases and 5 bases respectively, with 9 bases between them. CDR1 is SQVTM, CDR2 ANQGSEA, per germline. This CDR3 is built from 13 residues. The CDR3 nucleotides read TGCAGCGTTGAACGGGACGGGAATGAAAAACTGTTTTTT. This codes for CSVERDGNEKLFF.

A note on this clonotype: A much more abundant neighbour one base away suggests this may be a read error. The rearrangement uses TRBV2 and TRBJ1-5; D is uncertain. Trimming shortened V by 8 bases and J by 4 bases, and 12 bases separated the two germline ends. Per the germline V gene, CDR1 is SNHLY and CDR2 is FYNNEI. There are 13 residues in the CDR3. CDR3 sequence: CASCVGTNQPQHF. As DNA, the CDR3 is TGTGCCAGCTGTGTGGGTACTAATCAGCCCCAGCATTTT.

Many counts were recorded for this clonotype. The rearrangement uses TRBV19 and TRBJ1-5; tentatively, D is TRBD1 (6 bases). The CDR3 has 13 residues. V gave up 3 bases and J gave up 7 bases, with 10 bases separating them. CDR1 is LNHDA, CDR2 SQIVND, per germline (reference sequence). CDR3 DNA: TGTGCCAGTAGTATGGAGGGGGTGCAGCCCCAGCATTTT. This gives the protein CASSMEGVQPQHF.

V gene TRBV6-5 combines with J gene TRBJ2-7, with D perhaps given as TRBD1 or TRBD2 (5 bases each). CDR3 size: 14 residues. V shed 6 bases and J shed 3 bases, with 15 bases lying between them. Germline CDR1 is MNHEY and CDR2 is SVGAGI. CDR3 loop: CASRRRDGLYEQYF. The CDR3 nucleotides read TGTGCCAGCAGACGCCGGGACGGGCTCTACGAGCAGTACTTC.

This clonotype was recorded only once. The rearrangement uses TRBV29-1 and TRBJ1-3, with a possible D match to TRBD1 (5 bases). Trimming removed 8 bases from V and 0 bases from J, with 17 bases in between. Germline CDR1 SQVTM, CDR2 ANQGSEA. This CDR3 contains 15 residues. For the CDR3, the DNA is TGCAGCTCAAGGAGGGGTTACAGCTCTGGAAACACCATATATTTT. This encodes CSSRRGYSSGNTIYF. Full variable domain (missing parts from reference TRBV29-1 and TRBJ1-3): SAVISQKPSRDICQRGTSLTIQCQVDSQVTMMFWYRQQPGQSLTLIATANQGSEATYESGFVIDKFPISRPNLTFSTLTVSNMSPEDSSIYLCSSRRGYSSGNTIYFGEGSWLTVV.

The chain combines TRBV5-6 with TRBJ1-5; TRBD1 might be the D (5 bases). Germline CDR1 SGHDT, CDR2 YYEEEE. The CDR3 is made up of 14 amino acids. With 4 bases removed from V and 6 bases from J, the gap between germline ends came to 14 bases. Here the CDR3 reads CASSHATGVQPQHF. In DNA form, the CDR3 reads TGTGCCAGCAGCCACGCCACAGGAGTTCAGCCCCAGCATTTT.

Details on this clonotype: This may stem from a read error, because a much larger clone lies one nucleotide away. The genes are TRBV7-9 and TRBJ1-3; weak D call: TRBD1 (6 bases). Germline V gives CDR1 SEHNR, CDR2 FQNEAQ (reference sequence). This CDR3 has 15 amino acids. For the CDR3, the DNA is TGTGCCAGCAGCGATGGCTTGGGGGCTGCAAACACCGTATATTTT. Translated, it gives CASSDGLGAANTVYF.

A note on this clonotype: The germline gene is not matched at one end of the junction; a read error may be the cause. The chain has TRBV10-2 and TRBJ2-7; 8 nucleotides align to TRBD1. Germline V CDR1 and CDR2: WSHSY, SAAADI. This CDR3 region has 16 residues. This chain's CDR3 is CASSDYCGQGKSEQYF. As DNA, the CDR3 is TGTGCCAGCAGTGATTATTGCGGACAGGGTAAAAGCGAGCAGTACTTC.

The chain combines TRBV19 with TRBJ1-6; D not resolved. The CDR3 contains 12 residues. Germline CDR1 and CDR2: LNHDA and SQIVND (reference sequence). The germline V and J ends were trimmed by 11 bases and 7 bases, with 12 bases remaining between them. DNA of the CDR3: TGTGCCTGGAGTGAGAGGAATTCACCCCTCCACTTT. This codes for CAWSERNSPLHF.

CDR3 amino acids: CASSYSRDFTYEQYF. Written as DNA, the CDR3 is TGTGCCAGCAGTTACTCCCGGGACTTCACCTACGAGCAGTACTTC. This chain connects TRBV12-3 or TRBV12-4 to TRBJ2-7, with TRBD2 as a possible D gene (6 bases). CDR3 length equals 15 residues. V was clipped by 4 bases and J by 2 bases, with 15 bases between them.

The CDR3 reads CASSLMPWDRSNQPQHF. CDR3 in DNA: TGTGCCAGCAGCTTAATGCCTTGGGACAGGAGCAATCAGCCCCAGCATTTT. The rearrangement joins TRBV7-3 to TRBJ1-5; TRBD1 matches at 8 bases. This CDR3 is 17 amino acids long. The ends lost 1 base at V and 1 base at J; junction bases unmatched: 6. CDR1 and CDR2 from the germline V gene are SGHTA and FQGTGA.

This clonotype has more than one count but fewer than ten. The gene calls are TRBV6-6 and TRBJ2-7; 8 nucleotides align to TRBD1. Germline CDR1 MNHNY, CDR2 SVGAGI (reference sequence). The CDR3 consists of 12 residues. V was pared by 11 bases and J by 4 bases, with 7 bases of the junction left unmatched. CDR3 nucleotide sequence: TGTGCCTCGACGGACAGGGATTACGAGCAGTACTTC. It encodes CASTDRDYEQYF.

The J gene is TRBJ1-5, the V gene TRBV10-3, with unresolved D. The germline gives CDR1 ENHRY, CDR2 SYGVKD. Trimming stripped 10 bases from V and 5 bases from J, with 21 bases between. The length of the CDR3 is 15 residues. In DNA form, the CDR3 reads TGTGCCAGCGTCCAATCCGTCGGGCTAGATCAGCCCCAGCATTTT. It codes for CASVQSVGLDQPQHF.

This clonotype was detected only a few times. The CDR3 spells CASSVTRSSQETQYF. The DNA of the CDR3 is TGTGCCAGCAGTGTGACTAGAAGCTCACAAGAGACCCAGTACTTC. This chain connects TRBV2 to TRBJ2-5; maybe TRBD2 (6 bases). V was cut by 4 bases and J by 2 bases, with 14 bases left in between. The germline V gene has CDR1 SNHLY and CDR2 FYNNEI. The CDR3 spans 15 residues.

The rearrangement links TRBV9 to TRBJ1-2; 9 bases line up with TRBD1. From germline, CDR1 is SGDLS and CDR2 YYNGEE. This CDR3 has 15 amino acids. The V gene end was trimmed by 4 bases and the J gene end by 3 bases; junction bases not matched to a gene: 7. CDR3 residues: CASSPGTGNDYGYTF. The CDR3 nucleotides are TGTGCCAGCAGCCCCGGGACAGGGAATGACTATGGCTACACCTTC.

This clonotype was counted between two and nine times. The V gene is TRBV16, the J gene TRBJ2-7, with D possibly being TRBD1 or TRBD2 (5 bases each). From germline, CDR1 is KGHSY and CDR2 FQNENV. CDR3 length: 14 residues. Trimming left V 1 base short and J 6 bases short, with 13 bases between. The CDR3 is CASSQYGRDGEQYF. The CDR3 DNA reads as TGTGCCAGCAGCCAATATGGCCGGGACGGCGAGCAGTACTTC.

The rearrangement uses TRBV2 and TRBJ1-2; TRBD1 agrees at 12 bases. Germline CDR1 and CDR2: SNHLY and FYNNEI. This CDR3 spans 14 amino acids. Losses at the gene ends were 6 bases for V and 7 bases for J; bases not matched to a gene: 6. The CDR3 is CASSAGQGAFGYTF. In DNA, the CDR3 is TGTGCCAGCAGCGCGGGACAGGGGGCATTTGGCTACACCTTC.

The chain recombines TRBV7-9 with TRBJ2-6; no clear D. With 7 bases removed from V and 6 bases from J, the gap between germline ends came to 10 bases. There are 13 residues in the CDR3. Germline lookup yields CDR1 SEHNR and CDR2 FQNEAQ (reference sequence). The CDR3 loop reads CASKGSPANVLTF. The CDR3 DNA is TGTGCCAGCAAGGGCAGCCCGGCCAACGTCCTGACTTTC.

This clonotype came up many times. CDR3 sequence: CASMEDRGSPLHF. In DNA, the CDR3 is TGTGCCAGCATGGAGGACAGGGGATCACCCCTCCACTTT. This chain uses TRBV12-3 or TRBV12-4 with TRBJ1-6; TRBD1 matches at 9 bases. The CDR3 totals 13 residues. Trimming at V came to 7 bases and at J to 10 bases, leaving 5 bases not matched to a gene.

The chain recombines TRBV6-5 with TRBJ2-7, with D perhaps TRBD1 or TRBD2 (7 bases each). The V gene's germline CDR1 is MNHEY and CDR2 SVGAGI. The germline V and J ends were trimmed by 2 bases and 0 bases, with 11 bases remaining between them. The CDR3 has 15 amino acids. CDR3 bases: TGTGCCAGCAGTTACGGGGGGGACAGCTCCTACGAGCAGTACTTC. This codes for CASSYGGDSSYEQYF.

Note on this clonotype: A read error may account for a junction end that differs from germline. This chain uses TRBV7-2 with TRBJ1-1, with D possibly matching TRBD1 (5 bases). This CDR3 has 13 residues. Germline assignment: CDR1 SGHTA and CDR2 FQGNSA. In DNA form, the CDR3 reads TGTGCCAGCACCTTAACAGGCTACTCTGAAGCTTTCTTT. Translation gives CASTLTGYSEAFF.

The J gene is TRBJ1-5, the V gene TRBV2; no clear D. V gave up 4 bases and J gave up 5 bases, with 6 bases separating them. The CDR3 extends over 12 amino acids. CDR1 and CDR2 from the germline V gene are SNHLY and FYNNEI. The DNA of the CDR3 is TGTGCCAGCAGTGGACCGGATCAGCCCCAGCATTTT. This encodes CASSGPDQPQHF.

With regard to this clonotype: This may be a read error: a much more frequent sequence differs by one nucleotide. The CDR3 loop reads CASSLWDRDNEKLFF. The CDR3 nucleotides are TGCGCCAGCAGCCTGTGGGACAGGGACAATGAAAAACTGTTTTTT. The chain employs TRBV5-1 and TRBJ1-4; 9 bases are a match to TRBD1. Germline V gene sequence: CDR1 SGHRS, CDR2 YFSETQ. Unmatched junction bases numbered 6, after V lost 4 bases and J lost 5 bases. This CDR3 is built from 15 residues.

This clonotype was detected ten times or more. This chain joins TRBV2 and TRBJ2-2; D is unclear. Trimming stripped 3 bases from V and 4 bases from J, with 9 bases between. Germline V gives CDR1 SNHLY, CDR2 FYNNEI. This CDR3 comprises 14 residues. CDR3 loop: CASSENGLTGELFF. CDR3 nucleotide sequence: TGTGCCAGCAGTGAGAACGGGCTCACCGGGGAGCTGTTTTTT.

This clonotype came up a few times. The V call is TRBV5-6, the J call TRBJ2-7; 8 bases agree with TRBD1. V gave up 5 bases and J gave up 3 bases; unmatched junction bases: 7. The germline gives CDR1 SGHDT, CDR2 YYEEEE. This CDR3 is built from 14 residues. The DNA of the CDR3 is TGTGCCAGCAGACCGGGACAGGCATTCTACGAGCAGTACTTC. Residues: CASRPGQAFYEQYF. The full variable domain, rest sourced from reference TRBV5-6 and TRBJ2-7, is DAGVTQSPTHLIKTRGQQVTLRCSPKSGHDTVSWYQQALGQGPQFIFQYYEEEERQRGNFPDRFSGHQFPNYSSELNVNALLLGDSALYLCASRPGQAFYEQYFGPGTRLTVT.

This rearrangement joins TRBV15 to TRBJ2-7; TRBD1 aligns across 7 bases. The CDR3 has 14 residues. Germline-derived CDR1 and CDR2 are LNHNV and YYDKDF (reference sequence). Trimming cost V 6 bases and J 3 bases; bases outside gene matches: 8. The CDR3 sequence is CATSGGQHYYEQYF. CDR3 DNA sequence: TGTGCCACCAGTGGGGGACAGCACTACTACGAGCAGTACTTC.

V and J are TRBV5-1 and TRBJ1-1; no clear D gene. The CDR3 has 12 residues. Germline loops: CDR1 SGHRS, CDR2 YFSETQ. Trimming left V 1 base short and J 8 bases short, with 9 bases between. The DNA for the CDR3 is TGCGCCAGCAGCTTGCCCGAGTCGGAAGCTTTCTTT. The encoded protein is CASSLPESEAFF. Together with reference TRBV5-1 and TRBJ1-1, the CDR3 gives the full variable domain: KAGVTQTPRYLIKTRGQQVTLSCSPISGHRSVSWYQQTPGQGLQFLFEYFSETQRNKGNFPGRFSGRQFSNSRSEMNVSTLELGDSALYLCASSLPESEAFFGQGTRLTVV.

The V gene is TRBV29-1, the J gene TRBJ2-7; the match to TRBD1 covers 10 bases. V trimming: 7 bases; J trimming: 5 bases; junction bases outside the gene matches: 8. The CDR3 is 13 residues long. Germline assignment: CDR1 SQVTM and CDR2 ANQGSEA. Here the CDR3 DNA reads TGCAGCGGCACGGGACAGGGGACGGACGAGCAGTACTTC. The encoded protein is CSGTGQGTDEQYF.

This chain connects TRBV29-1 to TRBJ1-4; 8 nucleotides agree with TRBD1. The germline gives CDR1 SQVTM, CDR2 ANQGSEA. The CDR3 is 14 residues long. V lost 8 bases and J lost 8; bases outside the gene matches: 13. CDR3 nucleotide sequence: TGCAGCTTGGGATCCGGACAGGGAGGGGAAAAACTGTTTTTT. Its translation is CSLGSGQGGEKLFF.